The 3 T cell receptor beta chains below all came from one sample that was sequenced in a study of cytomegalovirus exposure and HLA in healthy donors. The primer mix had 60 Vbeta and 13 Jbeta primers. The table came from immunoSEQ multiplex PCR; TCRdb's copy has only in-frame clones and leaves some out. This sample has roughly 180,000 clones, with more than 60% found just once. Sequencing used PBMCs. These receptors were taken from a man between 18 and 35 years old in good health and CMV-seronegative.

The gene calls are TRBV15 and TRBJ1-1; D gene unclear. This CDR3 contains 12 residues. V lost 5 bases to trimming and J lost 5 bases, with 9 bases between them. Germline values: CDR1 LNHNV, CDR2 YYDKDF (reference sequence). The CDR3 coding sequence is TGTGCCACCAGCCGCGACGGGACTGAAGCTTTCTTT. It translates to CATSRDGTEAFF.

The CDR3 bases are TGTGCCAGCAGTTACCAAAATCAGCCCCAGCATTTT. Translating it yields CASSYQNQPQHF. The V and J genes are TRBV6-5 and TRBJ1-5; D remains ambiguous. CDR1 MNHEY and CDR2 SVGAGI come from the germline V gene. V dropped 2 bases and J dropped 4 bases, with 3 bases sitting between them. The CDR3 consists of 12 residues.

The rearrangement links TRBV4-2 to TRBJ2-5; 9 nucleotides agree with TRBD2. Germline CDR1 is LGHNA and CDR2 is YNFKEQ. Trimming at V came to 1 base and at J to 13 bases, leaving 10 bases not matched to a gene. The CDR3 loop spans 14 amino acids. CDR3 protein: CASSQGGNSGSRYF. In nucleotides, the CDR3 is TGTGCCAGCAGCCAAGGGGGGAATAGCGGGAGCCGGTACTTC.